This T cell receptor beta chain emerged from a study of CD8 T cells in ankylosing spondylitis. Study results and limitations: The clones that were linked to disease were reported to be significantly enriched in matched synovial fluid samples from ankylosing spondylitis patients. A motif of 7 to 9 highly homologous TCR beta variants was seen as apparently characteristic of ankylosing spondylitis blood. Earlier work had already found some motif variants in reactive arthritis synovial fluid and blood.

Many counts were recorded for this clonotype. Its antigen is currently unknown. Quantitative 5'-RACE with molecular barcodes generated TCR beta libraries. In TCRdb, the 5' RACE reads were re-called with MiXCR into one record per CDR3 protein. The repertoire consists of some 250,000 distinct CDR3 sequences, with around 10% occurring once and the leading ten covering 6% to 8.5%. The V end was cut by 4 bases, the J end by 0 bases, with 11 bases between. The germline V gene has CDR1 SQVTM and CDR2 ANQGSEA. This CDR3 is 14 amino acids long. The TCR originated in a male donor with ankylosing spondylitis or in good health (not recorded which). The chain combines TRBV29-1 with TRBJ2-3, with a weak D call TRBD2 (6 bases). Sequenced: blood, either unsorted or a sorted T cell fraction (not recorded which). CDR3 nucleotides: TGCAGCGTTGTTGGTCTAGCGAGCACAGATACGCAGTATTTT. Translated: CSVVGLASTDTQYF.